One and the same sample provided the 17 T cell receptor beta chains below, sequenced in a study of blood T cell repertoires in COVID-19. TCRdb keeps only in-frame clones here, not all; method: immunoSEQ multiplex PCR. This sample has some 240,000 clones, with 84% found just once. What was sequenced was PBMCs or T cells enriched from blood (not recorded which). These receptor sequences come from a man between 45 and 60 years old who had recovered from COVID-19.

The gene calls are TRBV21-1 and TRBJ1-4; TRBD1 is the table's D call and was not checked against the DNA. TRBV21-1 corresponds to a pseudogene. The CDR3 totals 15 residues. CDR3 in DNA: TGTGCCAGCAGCGATTCGGACAGGGAAAATGAAAAACTGTTTTTT. Translating gives CASSDSDRENEKLFF.

The chain carries TRBV21-1 and TRBJ2-7; the table assigns TRBD2, which was not confirmed against the DNA. TRBV21-1 is a pseudogene segment. CDR3 length: 20 amino acids. CDR3 bases: TGTGCCAGCAGCCCCTCGAGGAGGGGACTAGCGGGAGGGGGTTCCTACGAGCAGTACTTC. Encoded protein: CASSPSRRGLAGGGSYEQYF.

J is TRBJ1-5 and V is TRBV2, with D uncertain. CDR1 is SNHLY, CDR2 FYNNEI, per germline. The CDR3 has 15 amino acids. V lost 0 bases to trimming and J lost 4 bases, with 10 bases between them. The CDR3 DNA reads TGTGCCAGCAGTGAAGCTACTGGAGGAAATCAGCCCCAGCATTTT. Amino acids: CASSEATGGNQPQHF.

The chain couples TRBV5-4 to TRBJ2-7; 13 bases match TRBD2. Germline CDR1 reads SGHNT; CDR2 reads YYREEE (reference sequence). V shed 3 bases and J 9 bases; nucleotides not matched to a gene: 9. The CDR3 covers 15 residues. CDR3 in DNA: TGTGCCAGCAGCTCGGGACTAGCGGGAAAGGGGGGGCAGTACTTC. This sequence encodes CASSSGLAGKGGQYF.

This clone was seen more than once but under ten times. The rearrangement links TRBV7-9 to TRBJ2-1; 14 positions match TRBD2. The germline V gene has CDR1 SEHNR and CDR2 FQNEAQ (reference sequence). CDR3 size: 16 residues. V was pared by 4 bases and J by 9 bases, with 8 bases of the junction left unmatched. The CDR3 sequence: CASSSPGTSGRREQFF. DNA for the CDR3: TGTGCCAGCAGCTCGCCCGGGACTAGCGGGAGACGTGAGCAGTTCTTC.

This clone occurred many times. V and J are TRBV7-2 and TRBJ2-7; a weak D match, TRBD2 (6 bases). Between the trimmed V and J ends, which lost 5 bases and 4 bases, there was a span of 18 bases. There are 15 residues in the CDR3. Looked up from germline, CDR1 is SGHTA and CDR2 is FQGNSA. CDR3 amino acids: CASSPDGTFPYEQYF. In DNA form, the CDR3 reads TGTGCCAGCAGCCCGGACGGGACTTTTCCTTACGAGCAGTACTTC.

The chain uses TRBV5-1 and TRBJ1-5; TRBD1 matches 10 bases. The V segment lost 4 bases and the J segment 1 base; nucleotides outside the gene matches: 8. Germline lookup yields CDR1 SGHRS and CDR2 YFSETQ. The CDR3 has 17 residues. CDR3 DNA sequence: TGCGCCAGCAGCCGCGGGACAGGGGATGGGAGCAATCAGCCCCAGCATTTT. It yields the protein CASSRGTGDGSNQPQHF.

The sample holds a few counts of this clone. The CDR3 DNA follows: TGTGCCAGCAGCGTAGCTACAGGGCCAAATCAGCCCCAGCATTTT. Amino acids: CASSVATGPNQPQHF. The chain employs TRBV9 and TRBJ1-5, with D possibly TRBD1 on 6 matching bases. V was pared by 0 bases and J by 4 bases, with 11 bases between. Germline-derived CDR1 and CDR2 are SGDLS and YYNGEE. The CDR3 extends over 15 amino acids.

The V gene is TRBV9, the J gene TRBJ2-1, with D tentatively TRBD2 (6 bases). Germline values: CDR1 SGDLS, CDR2 YYNGEE. Trimming took 4 bases from V and 4 from J, leaving 15 bases between them. The CDR3 consists of 15 residues. The CDR3 region is CASSPTPGGYNEQFF. Written as DNA, the CDR3 is TGTGCCAGCAGCCCAACCCCTGGGGGGTACAATGAGCAGTTCTTC.

The chain joins TRBV6-5 to TRBJ1-6; 9 positions agree with TRBD1. The CDR3 runs to 16 residues. J lost 7 bases, V lost 4 bases, and 8 bases had no gene match. The germline gives CDR1 MNHEY, CDR2 SVGAGI. DNA for the CDR3: TGTGCCAGCAGTTCTTTGGACAGGGGATACAATTCACCCCTCCACTTT. Translation: CASSSLDRGYNSPLHF.

This chain links TRBV7-9 with TRBJ2-3, with 8 nucleotides matching TRBD2. This CDR3 has 15 amino acids. The ends lost 4 bases at V and 5 bases at J; junction bases unmatched: 8. Per the germline V gene, CDR1 is SEHNR and CDR2 is FQNEAQ (reference sequence). CDR3 in amino acids: CASSSRLARIDTQYF. CDR3 nucleotide sequence: TGTGCCAGCAGCTCCCGACTAGCGAGAATAGATACGCAGTATTTT.

The V call is TRBV5-1, the J call TRBJ2-5; tentative D call: TRBD1 (5 bases). Germline CDR1 is SGHRS and CDR2 is YFSETQ. Trimming removed 0 bases from V and 5 bases from J, with 8 bases in between. The CDR3 extends over 13 amino acids. The CDR3 DNA reads TGCGCCAGCAGCTTGGGACAGTCGGAGACCCAGTACTTC. It codes for CASSLGQSETQYF.

This clone was seen once. The rearrangement joins TRBV28 to TRBJ2-3, with TRBD2 as a possible D gene (6 bases). Germline loops: CDR1 MDHEN, CDR2 SYDVKM. V was shortened by 3 bases and J by 3 bases, with 13 bases between the two germline ends. This CDR3 has 15 amino acids. The CDR3 loop reads CASSFSGGTTDTQYF. CDR3 nucleotide sequence: TGTGCCAGCAGTTTTAGCGGCGGGACTACAGATACGCAGTATTTT.

The chain joins TRBV27 to TRBJ2-7; 7 nucleotides align to TRBD2. The length of the CDR3 is 15 residues. CDR1 and CDR2 (germline): MNHEY, SMNVEV (reference sequence). The trim removed 2 bases at V and 4 bases at J, leaving 8 bases unmatched. CDR3 in DNA: TGTGCCAGCAGTTTACTAGCGGATACGCGATACGAGCAGTACTTC. This sequence encodes CASSLLADTRYEQYF.

This chain joins TRBV4-2 and TRBJ1-2; TRBD1 matches at 8 bases. The CDR3 extends over 16 amino acids. Germline-derived CDR1 and CDR2 are LGHNA and YNFKEQ. The V gene end was trimmed by 3 bases and the J gene end by 3 bases; junction bases not matched to a gene: 9. For the CDR3, the DNA is TGTGCCAGCAGCCAGGGTGGACAGGGCGACCACTATGGCTACACCTTC. It codes for CASSQGGQGDHYGYTF.

The chain uses TRBV7-8 and TRBJ2-1; tentative D call: TRBD2 (6 bases). V was pared by 1 base and J by 9 bases, with 13 bases between. CDR3 length: 14 amino acids. CDR1 is SGHVS and CDR2 is FQNEAQ in the germline V gene. CDR3 amino acids: CASSLVRGGAEQFF. The CDR3 coding sequence is TGTGCCAGCAGCTTAGTGCGGGGAGGTGCTGAGCAGTTCTTC.

The chain carries TRBV20-1 and TRBJ2-3; a weak D match, TRBD1 (7 bases). The germline V gene has CDR1 DFQATT and CDR2 SNEGSKA (reference sequence). Trimming took 3 bases from V and 8 from J, leaving 18 bases between them. The CDR3 length is 14 residues. The CDR3 bases are TGCAGTGCTAGTCGCGGGACAGAAGGAGGTACGCAGTATTTT. This gives the protein CSASRGTEGGTQYF.